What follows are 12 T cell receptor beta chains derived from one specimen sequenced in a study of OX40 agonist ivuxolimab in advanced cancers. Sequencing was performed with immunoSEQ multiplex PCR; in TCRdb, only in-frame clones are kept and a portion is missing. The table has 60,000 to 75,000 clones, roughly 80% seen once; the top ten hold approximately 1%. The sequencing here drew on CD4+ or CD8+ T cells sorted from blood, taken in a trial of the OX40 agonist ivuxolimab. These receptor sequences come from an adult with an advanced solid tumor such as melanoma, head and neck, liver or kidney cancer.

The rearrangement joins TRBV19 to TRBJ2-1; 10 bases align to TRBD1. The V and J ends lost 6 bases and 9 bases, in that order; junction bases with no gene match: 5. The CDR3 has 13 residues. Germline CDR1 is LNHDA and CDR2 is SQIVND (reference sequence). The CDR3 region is CASRTGGLGEQFF. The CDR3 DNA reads TGTGCCAGTAGGACAGGGGGCCTTGGTGAGCAGTTCTTC.

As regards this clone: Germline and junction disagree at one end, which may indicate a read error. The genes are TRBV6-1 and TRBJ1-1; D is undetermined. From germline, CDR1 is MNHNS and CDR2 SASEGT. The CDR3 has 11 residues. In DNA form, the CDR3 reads TGTGCCAGCAGTGAAGCGCCTCGGAAGGGTTTT. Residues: CASSEAPRKGF.

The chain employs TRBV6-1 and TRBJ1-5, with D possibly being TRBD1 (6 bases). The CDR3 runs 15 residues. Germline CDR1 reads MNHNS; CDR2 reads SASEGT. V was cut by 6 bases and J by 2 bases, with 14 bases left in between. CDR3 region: CASSPRGRGNQPQHF. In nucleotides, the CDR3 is TGTGCCAGCAGCCCCAGGGGTAGGGGCAATCAGCCCCAGCATTTT.

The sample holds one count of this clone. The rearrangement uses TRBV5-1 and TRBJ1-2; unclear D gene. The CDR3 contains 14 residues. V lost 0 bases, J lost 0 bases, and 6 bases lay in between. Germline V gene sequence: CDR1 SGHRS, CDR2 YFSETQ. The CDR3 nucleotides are TGCGCCAGCAGCTTGGGACCTCCTAACTATGGCTACACCTTC. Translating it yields CASSLGPPNYGYTF.

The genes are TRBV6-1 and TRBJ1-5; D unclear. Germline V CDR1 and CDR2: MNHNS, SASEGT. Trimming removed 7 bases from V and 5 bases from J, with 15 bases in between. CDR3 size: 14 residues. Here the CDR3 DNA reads TGTGCCAGCACCCTGGGGTCTAGGGATCAGCCCCAGCATTTT. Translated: CASTLGSRDQPQHF.

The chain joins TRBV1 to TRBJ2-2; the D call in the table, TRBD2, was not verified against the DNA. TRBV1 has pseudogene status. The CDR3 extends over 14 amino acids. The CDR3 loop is CTSSQRWVSGELFF. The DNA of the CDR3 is TGCACCAGCAGCCAGAGGTGGGTTAGCGGGGAGCTGTTTTTT.

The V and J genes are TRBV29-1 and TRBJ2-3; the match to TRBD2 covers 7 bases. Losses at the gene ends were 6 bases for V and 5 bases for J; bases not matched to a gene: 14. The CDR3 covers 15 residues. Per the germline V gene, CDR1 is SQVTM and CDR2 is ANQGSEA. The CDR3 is CSVVGREAVIDTQYF. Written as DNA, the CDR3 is TGCAGCGTGGTTGGGAGGGAGGCGGTGATAGATACGCAGTATTTT.

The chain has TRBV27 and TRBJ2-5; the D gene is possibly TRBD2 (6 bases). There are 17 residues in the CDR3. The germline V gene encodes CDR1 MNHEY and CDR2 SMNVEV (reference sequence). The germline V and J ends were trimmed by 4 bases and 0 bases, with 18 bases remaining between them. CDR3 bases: TGTGCCAGCAGTTCGGGAGAGGGACCCATACACCAAGAGACCCAGTACTTC. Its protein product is CASSSGEGPIHQETQYF.

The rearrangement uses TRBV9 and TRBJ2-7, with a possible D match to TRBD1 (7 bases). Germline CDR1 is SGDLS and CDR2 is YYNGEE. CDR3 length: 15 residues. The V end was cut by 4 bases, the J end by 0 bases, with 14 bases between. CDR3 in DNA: TGTGCCAGCAGCTATCAGGGGGGCAGCTCCTACGAGCAGTACTTC. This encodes CASSYQGGSSYEQYF.

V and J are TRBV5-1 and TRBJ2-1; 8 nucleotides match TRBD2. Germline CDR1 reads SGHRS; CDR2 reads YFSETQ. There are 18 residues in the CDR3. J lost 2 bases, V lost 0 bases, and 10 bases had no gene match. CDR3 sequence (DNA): TGCGCCAGCAGCTTGGTGCCCCACACTAGCGGACCCTACAATGAGCAGTTCTTC. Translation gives CASSLVPHTSGPYNEQFF.

The CDR3 DNA reads as TGCGCCAGCAGCTTGGACGGGGGTAGTTACTATGGCTACACCTTC. Its translation is CASSLDGGSYYGYTF. The V and J genes are TRBV5-1 and TRBJ1-2, with D possibly TRBD1 on 5 matching bases. The CDR3 length is 15 residues. From germline, CDR1 is SGHRS and CDR2 YFSETQ. The ends were cut back, 0 bases at V and 3 bases at J, with 12 bases in the middle.

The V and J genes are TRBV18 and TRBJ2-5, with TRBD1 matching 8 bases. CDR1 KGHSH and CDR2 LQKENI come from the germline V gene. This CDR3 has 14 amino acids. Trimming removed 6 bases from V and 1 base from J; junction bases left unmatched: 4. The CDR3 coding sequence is TGTGCCAGCTCCAAGGACAGGGCCCAAGAGACCCAGTACTTC. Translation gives CASSKDRAQETQYF.